These 27 T cell receptor beta chains were all obtained from the same sample, sequenced in a study of PD-1 blockade in classical Hodgkin lymphoma. Repertoires were generated with immunoSEQ multiplex PCR, while TCRdb's copy carries only in-frame clones and drops some. The data hold roughly 13,000 clones, with around 75% observed a single time. With no exception, relapse followed autologous stem cell transplantation in all patients, and brentuximab vedotin exposure varied. The specimen comprised peripheral blood mononuclear cells (PBMCs), sampled at baseline. Every receptor here comes from a human donor with classical Hodgkin lymphoma.

The chain has TRBV18 and TRBJ2-3; D gene unclear. Trimming shortened V by 3 bases and J by 2 bases, and 12 bases separated the two germline ends. Germline V lookup: CDR1 KGHSH, CDR2 LQKENI. There are 15 residues in the CDR3. The CDR3 is CASSPFLLNTDTQYF. The CDR3 bases are TGTGCCAGCTCACCTTTCCTACTAAACACAGATACGCAGTATTTT.

The rearrangement uses TRBV19 and TRBJ2-1, with unresolved D. V lost 4 bases and J 7 bases, leaving 8 bases between the germline ends. CDR3 size: 12 residues. The germline V gene encodes CDR1 LNHDA and CDR2 SQIVND (reference sequence). The CDR3: CASSSRYNEQFF. The CDR3 DNA is TGTGCCAGTAGTAGTAGATATAATGAGCAGTTCTTC.

CDR3 protein: CASSPRTGENTEAFF. The CDR3 DNA is TGTGCCAGCTCACCCAGGACAGGGGAGAACACTGAAGCTTTCTTT. V and J are TRBV18 and TRBJ1-1; 9 bases line up with TRBD1. The CDR3 has 15 amino acids. Germline V gene sequence: CDR1 KGHSH, CDR2 LQKENI. The junction had 3 bases not matched to a gene; V was cut back by 3 bases and J by 1 base.

The CDR3 DNA sequence: TGCGCCAGCAGCATACAGGGGGAACGCACTGAAGCTTTCTTT. Translation: CASSIQGERTEAFF. The rearrangement links TRBV5-1 to TRBJ1-1, with 8 nucleotides matching TRBD1. Germline V gene data show CDR1 as SGHRS and CDR2 as YFSETQ. Germline trimming cut 4 bases from V and 4 bases from J; bases unmatched to any gene: 6. This CDR3 has 14 amino acids.

The sample holds a few counts of this clone. The chain is built from TRBV9 and TRBJ1-5; the D gene is possibly TRBD1 (6 bases). The V end lost 0 bases, the J end lost 7 bases, and 11 bases lay between the germline ends. The germline V gene has CDR1 SGDLS and CDR2 YYNGEE. The CDR3 contains 14 residues. The CDR3 DNA reads as TGTGCCAGCAGCGTAGGCTCGGGGGCCCAGCCCCAGCATTTT. Its translation is CASSVGSGAQPQHF.

Remarks on this clone: This same CDR3 is encoded by further DNA sequences in the sample. J is TRBJ2-5 and V is TRBV18; a possible D gene is TRBD2 (7 bases). Trimming took off 6 bases at V and 2 bases at J, with 13 bases between the two ends. The V gene's germline CDR1 is KGHSH and CDR2 LQKENI. This CDR3 comprises 14 residues. Here the CDR3 reads CASSPRGGQETQYF. CDR3 DNA: TGTGCCAGCTCCCCAAGGGGGGGACAAGAGACCCAGTACTTC.

The chain carries TRBV5-1 and TRBJ2-7, with 7 bases fitting TRBD2. Trimming at V came to 3 bases and at J to 6 bases, leaving 3 bases not matched to a gene. This CDR3 is 12 amino acids long. Per germline, CDR1 SGHRS and CDR2 YFSETQ. CDR3: CASSSPGGEQYF. The CDR3 nucleotides are TGCGCCAGCAGCTCTCCGGGGGGCGAGCAGTACTTC.

This chain links TRBV11-2 with TRBJ2-7; 7 bases agree with TRBD1. The ends lost 5 bases at V and 5 bases at J; junction bases unmatched: 9. The CDR3 covers 14 residues. The germline V gene has CDR1 SGHAT and CDR2 FQNNGV. CDR3 sequence (DNA): TGTGCCAGCAGCCCAAGGACAGGCTTCCACGAGCAGTACTTC. Its translation is CASSPRTGFHEQYF.

The chain has TRBV6-1 and TRBJ1-4; D is possibly TRBD1 (5 bases). The V gene lost 8 bases and the J gene lost 5 bases, with 12 bases spanning the gap. CDR1 is MNHNS and CDR2 is SASEGT in the germline V gene. This CDR3 is built from 13 residues. The CDR3 sequence is CASGAVLNEKLFF. The CDR3 DNA reads as TGTGCCAGCGGGGCGGTTCTAAATGAAAAACTGTTTTTT.

The table lists this clone with a count of one. V usage is TRBV7-9 and J usage is TRBJ1-4; D gene unclear. Trimming removed 5 bases at V and 5 bases at J, with 12 bases between. From germline, CDR1 is SEHNR and CDR2 FQNEAQ (reference sequence). The CDR3 extends over 14 amino acids. In nucleotides, the CDR3 is TGTGCCAGCAGCCCCCGGTCCGGGAATGAAAAACTGTTTTTT. Protein sequence: CASSPRSGNEKLFF.

The rearrangement joins TRBV6-5 to TRBJ1-2; D perhaps matches TRBD1 (6 bases). The CDR3 has 13 residues. The germline CDR1 and CDR2 sequences are MNHEY and SVGAGI. Between the trimmed V and J ends, which lost 7 bases and 7 bases, there was a span of 16 bases. DNA of the CDR3: TGTGCCAGCACCACGCGCCGAGGGGGTGGCTACACCTTC. Protein sequence: CASTTRRGGGYTF.

This chain connects TRBV6-5 to TRBJ1-1; 7 bases line up with TRBD1. This CDR3 has 13 amino acids. Germline V gene lookup returns CDR1 MNHEY and CDR2 SVGAGI. The V gene end was trimmed by 6 bases and the J gene end by 3 bases; junction bases not matched to a gene: 4. CDR3 sequence: CASRYRGDTEAFF. As DNA, the CDR3 is TGTGCCAGCAGGTACAGGGGAGACACTGAAGCTTTCTTT.

V is TRBV2 and J is TRBJ1-2; 11 bases are shared with TRBD1. The CDR3 length is 13 residues. V was pared by 10 bases and J by 8 bases, with 9 bases of the junction left unmatched. The germline CDR1 and CDR2 sequences are SNHLY and FYNNEI. The CDR3 reads CATGGQGVRGYTF. CDR3 in DNA: TGTGCCACTGGGGGACAGGGGGTTCGGGGCTACACCTTC.

The gene calls are TRBV19 and TRBJ1-2; D is possibly TRBD1 (6 bases). The CDR3 totals 13 residues. Germline V CDR1 and CDR2: LNHDA, SQIVND (reference sequence). Trimming took off 6 bases at V and 6 bases at J, with 14 bases between the two ends. The CDR3 DNA follows: TGTGCCAGTAGAAAACAGGGAGTGGATGGCTACACCTTC. Amino acids: CASRKQGVDGYTF.

This clone has a handful of counts. The chain recombines TRBV6-5 with TRBJ1-1; D possibly corresponds to TRBD1 (5 bases). V was cut by 3 bases and J by 4 bases, with 12 bases left in between. CDR1 MNHEY and CDR2 SVGAGI come from the germline V gene. The CDR3 is 14 amino acids. Written as DNA, the CDR3 is TGTGCCAGCAGTTATACAGGTCTGAGCACTGAAGCTTTCTTT. Protein: CASSYTGLSTEAFF.

V usage is TRBV5-1 and J usage is TRBJ2-3; D assignment may be TRBD1 or TRBD2 (5 bases each). V shed 0 bases and J shed 1 base, with 6 bases lying between them. The CDR3 runs 14 residues. Germline loops: CDR1 SGHRS, CDR2 YFSETQ. The CDR3 region has the DNA TGCGCCAGCAGCTTGGAGGGACGCACAGATACGCAGTATTTT. This gives the protein CASSLEGRTDTQYF. The whole variable domain, filled in from reference TRBV5-1 and TRBJ2-3, reads KAGVTQTPRYLIKTRGQQVTLSCSPISGHRSVSWYQQTPGQGLQFLFEYFSETQRNKGNFPGRFSGRQFSNSRSEMNVSTLELGDSALYLCASSLEGRTDTQYFGPGTRLTVL.

V and J are TRBV5-1 and TRBJ2-5, with 10 bases lining up with TRBD1. Germline CDR1 reads SGHRS; CDR2 reads YFSETQ. The CDR3 is 15 residues long. V shed 4 bases and J 5 bases; nucleotides not matched to a gene: 8. The CDR3 spells CASSVSGTGVETQYF. The CDR3, as DNA: TGCGCCAGCAGCGTCTCCGGGACAGGGGTCGAGACCCAGTACTTC.

This clone was counted a few times. This chain uses TRBV10-3 with TRBJ2-3; 10 bases align to TRBD2. CDR3 length equals 15 residues. J lost 2 bases, V lost 7 bases, and 6 bases had no gene match. CDR1 ENHRY and CDR2 SYGVKD come from the germline V gene. CDR3 in DNA: TGTGCCATCATGACTAGCGGGCGATACACAGATACGCAGTATTTT. Encoded protein: CAIMTSGRYTDTQYF.

This clone was recorded once. The V call is TRBV28, the J call TRBJ1-1; D is possibly TRBD1 (6 bases). Trimming removed 4 bases at V and 3 bases at J, with 6 bases between. The length of the CDR3 is 12 residues. Germline V gene sequence: CDR1 MDHEN, CDR2 SYDVKM. As DNA, the CDR3 is TGTGCCAGCAGTTCAGGGGACACTGAAGCTTTCTTT. The encoded protein is CASSSGDTEAFF.

V gene TRBV6-1 combines with J gene TRBJ1-1, with a tentative D call TRBD1 (6 bases). CDR1 and CDR2 from the germline V gene are MNHNS and SASEGT. The CDR3 sequence is 14 residues long. V lost 6 bases and J 6 bases, leaving 17 bases between the germline ends. The CDR3: CASSVIPGVSEAFF. CDR3 nucleotides: TGTGCCAGCAGCGTGATTCCAGGGGTTTCTGAAGCTTTCTTT.

The V and J genes are TRBV10-3 and TRBJ1-2, with 9 bases matching TRBD1. CDR1 is ENHRY and CDR2 is SYGVKD in the germline V gene. The CDR3 sequence is 21 residues long. J was trimmed by 4 bases and V by 6 bases; bases with no gene match: 27. The CDR3 sequence is CAISTVGRDRGSTGSSYGYTF. In DNA form, the CDR3 reads TGTGCCATCAGCACAGTAGGGCGAGACAGGGGGTCGACTGGGTCATCCTATGGCTACACCTTC.

About this clone: Sequence at one end of the junction differs from germline and may be a read error. CDR3 in amino acids: CSASTSRRLHF. Here the CDR3 DNA reads TGCAGTGCTAGTACTAGCCGACGACTACACTTC. The chain couples TRBV20-1 to TRBJ2-5; tentatively, D is TRBD2 (6 bases). Germline loops: CDR1 DFQATT, CDR2 SNEGSKA (reference sequence). CDR3 length equals 11 residues.

The rearrangement joins TRBV10-3 to TRBJ2-1; 7 nucleotides match TRBD1. Per germline, CDR1 ENHRY and CDR2 SYGVKD. The length of the CDR3 is 12 residues. With 11 bases clipped from V and 4 bases from J, the junction kept 5 bases outside the gene matches. The CDR3 DNA sequence: TGTGCCGCAGGGACAGCATACAATGAGCAGTTCTTC. Protein: CAAGTAYNEQFF.

The chain employs TRBV5-4 and TRBJ2-7, with 9 bases matching TRBD1. The CDR3 consists of 16 residues. The V gene end was trimmed by 0 bases and the J gene end by 1 base; junction bases not matched to a gene: 5. Germline loops: CDR1 SGHNT, CDR2 YYREEE (reference sequence). This CDR3 is CASSLGSGTGSYEQYF. CDR3 nucleotides: TGTGCCAGCAGCTTGGGGTCGGGGACAGGGTCCTACGAGCAGTACTTC.

The chain couples TRBV6-1 to TRBJ2-5; no definite D call. Germline loops: CDR1 MNHNS, CDR2 SASEGT. The CDR3 spans 13 residues. V lost 3 bases to trimming and J lost 2 bases, with 7 bases between them. Here the CDR3 DNA reads TGTGCCAGCAGTGATGTGTGGCAAGAGACCCAGTACTTC. Its translation: CASSDVWQETQYF.

The gene calls are TRBV10-3 and TRBJ1-1; D is undetermined. The germline gives CDR1 ENHRY, CDR2 SYGVKD. Trimming left V 4 bases short and J 0 bases short, with 6 bases between. The CDR3 spans 13 residues. CDR3 DNA sequence: TGTGCCATCAGTGTTGTCTTGAACACTGAAGCTTTCTTT. This sequence encodes CAISVVLNTEAFF.

The gene calls are TRBV29-1 and TRBJ1-2; 9 bases line up with TRBD1. CDR3 length: 13 residues. Per germline, CDR1 SQVTM and CDR2 ANQGSEA. With V trimmed by 4 bases and J by 7 bases, 7 bases remained unmatched. The CDR3 reads CSVGTGVPSGYTF. The CDR3 DNA reads TGCAGCGTTGGGACAGGGGTCCCGAGTGGCTACACCTTC.